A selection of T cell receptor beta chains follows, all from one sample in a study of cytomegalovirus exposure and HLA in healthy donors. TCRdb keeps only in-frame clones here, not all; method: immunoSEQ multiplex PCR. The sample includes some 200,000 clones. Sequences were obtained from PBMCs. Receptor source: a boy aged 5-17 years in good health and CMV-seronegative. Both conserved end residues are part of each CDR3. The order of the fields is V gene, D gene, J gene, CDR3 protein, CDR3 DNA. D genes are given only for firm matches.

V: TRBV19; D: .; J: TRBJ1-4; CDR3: CASSSRVSSEKLFF; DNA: TGTGCCAGTAGTTCTCGGGTATCGAGTGAAAAACTGTTTTTT
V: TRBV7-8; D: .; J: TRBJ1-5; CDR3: CASSLARVGLNQPQHF; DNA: TGTGCCAGCAGCTTAGCTAGGGTGGGGCTGAATCAGCCCCAGCATTTT
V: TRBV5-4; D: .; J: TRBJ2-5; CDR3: CASSLFPSEEETQYF; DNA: TGTGCCAGCAGCTTGTTTCCTAGCGAGGAAGAGACCCAGTACTTC
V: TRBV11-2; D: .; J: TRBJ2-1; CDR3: CASSPSLYFYNEQFF; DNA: TGTGCCAGCAGCCCGTCGCTTTACTTCTACAATGAGCAGTTCTTC
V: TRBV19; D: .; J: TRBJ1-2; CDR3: CASSMEGGGYTF; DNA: TGTGCCAGTAGTATGGAGGGCGGTGGCTACACCTTC
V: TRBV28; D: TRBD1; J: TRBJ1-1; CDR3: CASNSLDRVGAFF; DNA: TGTGCCAGCAATTCCCTAGACAGGGTAGGGGCTTTCTTT
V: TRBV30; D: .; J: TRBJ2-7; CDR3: CAWSIFSDVGQPSYEQYF; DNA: TGTGCCTGGAGTATTTTTTCTGATGTGGGGCAACCGTCCTACGAGCAGTACTTC
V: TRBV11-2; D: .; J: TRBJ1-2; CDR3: CASSPKQGWGYTF; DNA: TGTGCCAGCAGCCCTAAACAGGGATGGGGCTACACCTTC
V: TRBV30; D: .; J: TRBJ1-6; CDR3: CAWSVGRYNSPLHF; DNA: TGTGCCTGGAGTGTGGGCCGCTATAATTCACCCCTCCACTTT
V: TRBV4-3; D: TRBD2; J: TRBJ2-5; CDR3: CASSQDGGVGETQYF; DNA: TGCGCTAGCAGCCAAGATGGGGGGGTCGGGGAGACCCAGTACTTC
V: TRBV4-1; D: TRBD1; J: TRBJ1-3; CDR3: CASSHPGQGGNTIYF; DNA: TGCGCCAGCAGCCACCCGGGACAGGGGGGAAACACCATATATTTT
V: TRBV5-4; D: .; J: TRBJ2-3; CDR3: CATRRGRGTDTQYF; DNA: TGTGCCACTCGGCGGGGGCGGGGCACAGATACGCAGTATTTT
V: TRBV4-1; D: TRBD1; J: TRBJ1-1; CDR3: CASSKDRVYTEAFF; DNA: TGCGCCAGCAGCAAGGACAGGGTCTACACTGAAGCTTTCTTT
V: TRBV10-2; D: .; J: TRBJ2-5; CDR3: CASSESKISRETQYF; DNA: TGCGCCAGCAGTGAGTCTAAGATTTCGCGAGAGACCCAGTACTTC
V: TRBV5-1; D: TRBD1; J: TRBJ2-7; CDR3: CASSLLTGLHEQYF; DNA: TGCGCCAGCAGCCTTCTGACAGGGCTCCACGAGCAGTACTTC
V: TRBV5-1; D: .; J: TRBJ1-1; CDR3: CASSLGAGNTEAFF; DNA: TGCGCCAGCAGCTTGGGGGCAGGGAACACTGAAGCTTTCTTT
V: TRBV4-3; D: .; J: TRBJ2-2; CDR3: CASSQAGNTGELFF; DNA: TGCGCCAGCAGCCAAGCCGGGAACACCGGGGAGCTGTTTTTT
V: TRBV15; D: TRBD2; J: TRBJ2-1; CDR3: CATSRDSGGGDNEQFF; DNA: TGTGCCACCAGCAGAGATTCCGGCGGGGGAGACAATGAGCAGTTCTTC
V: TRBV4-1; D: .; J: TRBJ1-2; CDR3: CASSQDAPANYGYTF; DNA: TGCGCCAGCAGCCAAGATGCCCCAGCTAACTATGGCTACACCTTC
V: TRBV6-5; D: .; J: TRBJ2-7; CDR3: CASSQDTYEQYF; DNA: TGTGCCAGCAGCCAGGACACCTACGAGCAGTACTTC
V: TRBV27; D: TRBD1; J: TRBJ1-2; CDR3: CASSLLGGDYGYTF; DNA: TGTGCCAGCAGTTTATTAGGGGGCGACTATGGCTACACCTTC
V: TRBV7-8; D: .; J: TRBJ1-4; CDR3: CASSLVQGVGEKLFF; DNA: TGTGCCAGCAGCTTAGTACAAGGGGTCGGTGAAAAACTGTTTTTT
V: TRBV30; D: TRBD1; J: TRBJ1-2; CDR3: CAWTGQELYGYTF; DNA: TGTGCCTGGACGGGACAGGAGCTATATGGCTACACCTTC
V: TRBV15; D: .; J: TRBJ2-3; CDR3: CATSREAGADTQYF; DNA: TGTGCCACCAGCAGAGAGGCAGGGGCAGATACGCAGTATTTT
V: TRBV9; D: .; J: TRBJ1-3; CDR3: CASTADATRGGNTIYF; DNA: TGTGCCAGCACCGCCGACGCAACCCGGGGTGGAAACACCATATATTTT
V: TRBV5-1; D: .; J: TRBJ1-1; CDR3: CASSLALAGDTEAFF; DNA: TGCGCCAGCAGCTTGGCCTTGGCAGGGGACACTGAAGCTTTCTTT
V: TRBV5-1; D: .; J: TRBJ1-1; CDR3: CASSWVGGVAEAFF; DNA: TGCGCCAGCAGCTGGGTCGGGGGAGTTGCTGAAGCTTTCTTT
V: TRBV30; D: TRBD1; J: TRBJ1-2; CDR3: CAWCVGTGGFYGYTF; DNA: TGTGCCTGGTGCGTCGGGACAGGGGGCTTCTATGGCTACACCTTC
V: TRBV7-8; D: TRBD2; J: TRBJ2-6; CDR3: CASSPNFAGAGANVLTF; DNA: TGTGCCAGCAGCCCCAACTTCGCGGGGGCTGGGGCCAACGTCCTGACTTTC
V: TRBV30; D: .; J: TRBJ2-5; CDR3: CAWSTRVGGSQETQYF; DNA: TGTGCCTGGAGTACCCGGGTCGGTGGGAGTCAAGAGACCCAGTACTTC
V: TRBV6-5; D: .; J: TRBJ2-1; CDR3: CASSYPGTNEQFF; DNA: TGTGCCAGCAGTTACCCCGGGACAAATGAGCAGTTCTTC
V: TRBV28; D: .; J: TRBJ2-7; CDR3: CATARDIDSYEQYF; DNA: TGTGCCACAGCCCGGGACATCGACTCCTACGAGCAGTACTTC
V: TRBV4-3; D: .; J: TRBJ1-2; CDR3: CASSQDGRNYGYTF; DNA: TGCGCCAGCAGCCAAGATGGCAGGAACTATGGCTACACCTTC